This T cell receptor (beta chain) was found in a study of blood T cell repertoires in COVID-19. Study in general: The United States, Italy and Spain were the sources of the acute and convalescent COVID-19 samples.

Looked up from germline, CDR1 is SEHNR and CDR2 is FQNEAQ (reference sequence). The junction had 6 bases not matched to a gene; V was cut back by 4 bases and J by 0 bases. This CDR3 contains 15 residues. Produced via immunoSEQ multiplex PCR; TCRdb's table is partial and in-frame only. The sample holds roughly 310,000 clones, about 89% seen once. Adults between roughly 18 and 95 years of age took part from more than 20 US areas. Assignments of participants to cohorts depended upon their own reported clinical history. Recovery meant two consecutive negative NP/OP PCR tests, professional clearance, or resolved symptoms.

Input material: PBMCs or T cells enriched from blood (not recorded which). The chain has TRBV7-9 and TRBJ2-7; 7 bases are a match to TRBD2. This sequence was found in a woman in her 40s who had recovered from COVID-19. As DNA, the CDR3 is TGTGCCAGCAGCTCCGGTGGGGGGGGCTCCTACGAGCAGTACTTC. Protein sequence: CASSSGGGGSYEQYF.